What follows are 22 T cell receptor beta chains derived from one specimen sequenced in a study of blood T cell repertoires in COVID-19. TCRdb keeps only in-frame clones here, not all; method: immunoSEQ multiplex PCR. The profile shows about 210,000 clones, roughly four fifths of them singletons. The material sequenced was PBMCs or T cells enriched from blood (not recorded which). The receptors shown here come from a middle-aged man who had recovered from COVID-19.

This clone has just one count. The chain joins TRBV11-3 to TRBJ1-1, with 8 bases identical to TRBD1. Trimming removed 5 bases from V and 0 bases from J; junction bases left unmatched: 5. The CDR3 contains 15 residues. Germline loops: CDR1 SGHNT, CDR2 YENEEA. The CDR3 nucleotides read TGTGCCAGCAGCGGGGGGACAGGCCTGAACACTGAAGCTTTCTTT. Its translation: CASSGGTGLNTEAFF.

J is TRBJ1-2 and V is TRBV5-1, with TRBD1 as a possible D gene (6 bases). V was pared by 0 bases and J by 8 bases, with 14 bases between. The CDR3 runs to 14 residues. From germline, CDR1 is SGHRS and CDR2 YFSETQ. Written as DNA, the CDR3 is TGCGCCAGCAGCTTGGCCACCACAGGGCGCGGCTACACCTTC. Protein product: CASSLATTGRGYTF.

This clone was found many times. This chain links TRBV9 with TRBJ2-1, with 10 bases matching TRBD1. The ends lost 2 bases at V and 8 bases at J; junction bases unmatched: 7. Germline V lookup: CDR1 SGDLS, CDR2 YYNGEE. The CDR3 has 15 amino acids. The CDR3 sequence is CASSVGQGSGYEQFF. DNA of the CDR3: TGTGCCAGCAGCGTGGGACAGGGGAGTGGGTATGAGCAGTTCTTC.

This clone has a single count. CDR3: CASSPITGTGGNGYTF. In DNA form, the CDR3 reads TGTGCCAGCAGTCCAATAACCGGGACAGGGGGCAATGGCTACACCTTC. V is TRBV27 and J is TRBJ1-2; 12 bases match TRBD1. This CDR3 contains 16 residues. Germline V lookup: CDR1 MNHEY, CDR2 SMNVEV (reference sequence). V was pared by 5 bases and J by 6 bases, with 10 bases of the junction left unmatched.

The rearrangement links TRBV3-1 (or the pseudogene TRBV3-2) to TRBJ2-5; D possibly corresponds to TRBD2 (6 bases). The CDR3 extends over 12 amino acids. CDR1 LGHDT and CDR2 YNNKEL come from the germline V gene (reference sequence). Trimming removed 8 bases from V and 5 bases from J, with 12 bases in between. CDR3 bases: TGTGCCAGCTCTCGGGGGTTGGAGACCCAGTACTTC. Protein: CASSRGLETQYF.

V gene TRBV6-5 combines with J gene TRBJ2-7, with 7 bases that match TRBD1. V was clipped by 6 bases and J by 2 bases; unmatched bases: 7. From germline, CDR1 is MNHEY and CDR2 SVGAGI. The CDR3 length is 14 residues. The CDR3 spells CASRLTGIPYEQYF. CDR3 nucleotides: TGTGCCAGCAGGTTGACAGGGATCCCCTACGAGCAGTACTTC.

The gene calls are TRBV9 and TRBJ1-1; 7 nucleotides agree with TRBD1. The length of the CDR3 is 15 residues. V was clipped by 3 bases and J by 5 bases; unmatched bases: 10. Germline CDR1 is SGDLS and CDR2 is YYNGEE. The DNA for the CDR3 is TGTGCCAGCAGCGCTGAACCGGGACAGACGACTGAAGCTTTCTTT. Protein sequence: CASSAEPGQTTEAFF.

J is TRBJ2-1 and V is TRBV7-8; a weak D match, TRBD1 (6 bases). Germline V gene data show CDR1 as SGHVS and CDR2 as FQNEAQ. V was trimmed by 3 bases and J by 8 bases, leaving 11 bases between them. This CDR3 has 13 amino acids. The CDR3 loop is CASSLIQGDEQFF. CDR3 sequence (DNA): TGTGCCAGCAGCTTGATACAGGGCGATGAGCAGTTCTTC. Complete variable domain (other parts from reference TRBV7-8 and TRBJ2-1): GAGVSQSPRYKVAKRGQDVALRCDPISGHVSLFWYQQALGQGPEFLTYFQNEAQLDKSGLPSDRFFAERPEGSVSTLKIQRTQQEDSAVYLCASSLIQGDEQFFGPGTRLTVL.

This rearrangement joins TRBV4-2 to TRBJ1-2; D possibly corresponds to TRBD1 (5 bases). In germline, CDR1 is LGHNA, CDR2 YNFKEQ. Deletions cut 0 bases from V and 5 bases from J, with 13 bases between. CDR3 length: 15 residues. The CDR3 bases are TGTGCCAGCAGCCAAGATACCCAGGGAGGTTATGGCTACACCTTC. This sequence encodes CASSQDTQGGYGYTF.

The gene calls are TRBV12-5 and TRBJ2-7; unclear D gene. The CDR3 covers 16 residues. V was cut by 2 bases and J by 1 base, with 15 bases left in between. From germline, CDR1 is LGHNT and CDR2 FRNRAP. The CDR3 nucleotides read TGTGCTAGTGGTTTGAGGCTACCCCAGACATCCTACGAGCAGTACTTC. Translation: CASGLRLPQTSYEQYF.

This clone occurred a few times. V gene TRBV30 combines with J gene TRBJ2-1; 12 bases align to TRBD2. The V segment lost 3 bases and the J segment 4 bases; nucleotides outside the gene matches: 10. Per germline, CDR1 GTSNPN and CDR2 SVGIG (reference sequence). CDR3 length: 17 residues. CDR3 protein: CAWSDQGLAGNYNEQFF. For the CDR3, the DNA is TGTGCCTGGAGCGACCAAGGACTAGCGGGGAATTACAATGAGCAGTTCTTC.

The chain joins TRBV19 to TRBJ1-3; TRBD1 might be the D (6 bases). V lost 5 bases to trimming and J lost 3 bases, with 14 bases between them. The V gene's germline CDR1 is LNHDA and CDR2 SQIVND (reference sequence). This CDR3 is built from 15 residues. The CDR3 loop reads CASSPRTDLGNTIYF. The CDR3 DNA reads TGTGCCAGTAGTCCCCGGACAGATCTTGGAAACACCATATATTTT.

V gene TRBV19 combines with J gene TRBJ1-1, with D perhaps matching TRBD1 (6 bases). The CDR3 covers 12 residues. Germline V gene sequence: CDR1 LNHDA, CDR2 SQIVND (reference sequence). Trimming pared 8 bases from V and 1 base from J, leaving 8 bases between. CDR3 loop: CASGTPNTEAFF. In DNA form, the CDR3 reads TGTGCCAGTGGGACACCGAACACTGAAGCTTTCTTT. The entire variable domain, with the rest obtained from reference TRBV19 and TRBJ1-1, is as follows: DGGITQSPKYLFRKEGQNVTLSCEQNLNHDAMYWYRQDPGQGLRLIYYSQIVNDFQKGDIAEGYSVSREKKESFPLTVTSAQKNPTAFYLCASGTPNTEAFFGQGTRLTVV.

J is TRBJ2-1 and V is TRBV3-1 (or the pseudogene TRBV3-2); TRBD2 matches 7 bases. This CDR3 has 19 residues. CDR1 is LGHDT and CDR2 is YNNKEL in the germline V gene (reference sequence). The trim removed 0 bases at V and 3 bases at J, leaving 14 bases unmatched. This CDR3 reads CASSQESKIAASGYNEQFF. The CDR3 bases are TGTGCCAGCAGCCAAGAATCAAAGATCGCGGCTAGCGGCTACAATGAGCAGTTCTTC.

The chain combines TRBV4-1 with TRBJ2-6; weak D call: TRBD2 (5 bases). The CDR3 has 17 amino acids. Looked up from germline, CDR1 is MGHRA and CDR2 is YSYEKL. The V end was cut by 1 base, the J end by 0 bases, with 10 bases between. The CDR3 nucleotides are TGCGCCAGCAGCCAAGTTTCCGGGGTCTCTGGGGCCAACGTCCTGACTTTC. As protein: CASSQVSGVSGANVLTF.

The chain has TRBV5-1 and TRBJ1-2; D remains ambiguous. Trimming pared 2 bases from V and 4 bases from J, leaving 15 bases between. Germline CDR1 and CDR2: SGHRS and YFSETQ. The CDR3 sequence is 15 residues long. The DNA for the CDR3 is TGCGCCAGCAGCTTACCCTCCATAGAGGGCTATGGCTACACCTTC. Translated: CASSLPSIEGYGYTF.

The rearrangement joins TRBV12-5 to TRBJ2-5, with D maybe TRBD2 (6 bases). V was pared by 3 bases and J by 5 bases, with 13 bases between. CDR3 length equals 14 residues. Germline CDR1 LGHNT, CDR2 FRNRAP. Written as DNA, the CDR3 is TGTGCTAGTGGTTTCGGGGGTCCCAGGGAGACCCAGTACTTC. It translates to CASGFGGPRETQYF.

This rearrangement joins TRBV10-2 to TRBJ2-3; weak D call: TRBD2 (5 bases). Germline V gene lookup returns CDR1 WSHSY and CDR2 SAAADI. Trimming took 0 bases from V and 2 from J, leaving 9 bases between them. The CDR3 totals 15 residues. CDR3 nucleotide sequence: TGCGCCAGCAGTGAGTCGGACTGGAACACAGATACGCAGTATTTT. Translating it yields CASSESDWNTDTQYF.

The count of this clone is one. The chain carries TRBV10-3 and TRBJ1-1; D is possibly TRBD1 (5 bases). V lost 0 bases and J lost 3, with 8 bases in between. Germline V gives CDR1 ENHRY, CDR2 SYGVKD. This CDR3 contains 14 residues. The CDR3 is CAISESTEDTEAFF. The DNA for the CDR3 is TGTGCCATCAGTGAGTCGACAGAAGACACTGAAGCTTTCTTT.

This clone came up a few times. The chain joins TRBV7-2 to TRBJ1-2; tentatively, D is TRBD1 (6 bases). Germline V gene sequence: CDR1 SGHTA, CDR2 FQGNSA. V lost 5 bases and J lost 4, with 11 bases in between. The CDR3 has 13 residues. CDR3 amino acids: CASSVGGPYGYTF. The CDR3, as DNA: TGTGCCAGCAGCGTAGGGGGGCCCTATGGCTACACCTTC.

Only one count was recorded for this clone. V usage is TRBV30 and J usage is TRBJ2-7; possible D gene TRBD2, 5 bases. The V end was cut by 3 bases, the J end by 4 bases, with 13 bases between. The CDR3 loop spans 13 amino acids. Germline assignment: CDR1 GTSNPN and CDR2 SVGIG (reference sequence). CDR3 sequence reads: CAWSSGPFYEQYF. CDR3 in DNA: TGTGCCTGGAGCAGCGGACCGTTTTACGAGCAGTACTTC.

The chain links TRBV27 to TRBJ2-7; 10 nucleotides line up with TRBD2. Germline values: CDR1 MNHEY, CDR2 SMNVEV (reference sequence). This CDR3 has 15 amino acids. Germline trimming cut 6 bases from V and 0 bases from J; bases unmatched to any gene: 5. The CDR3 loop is CASSGSGRASYEQYF. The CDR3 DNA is TGTGCCAGCAGCGGGAGCGGGAGGGCCTCCTACGAGCAGTACTTC.